The 7 T cell receptor beta chains listed next were all sequenced from one sample in a study of T cells in Graves' hyperthyroidism and ophthalmopathy. RNA transcripts were the template for amplifying TCR beta CDR3 regions. Primed by the HTBI set, a first-round RT-PCR was run on the TCR CDR3. TCRdb reprocessed the multiplex PCR reads with MiXCR, giving one entry per CDR3 protein. Among 610,000 or so distinct CDR3 sequences listed, roughly 50% were seen once. Source material: peripheral blood or thyroid tissue (not recorded which). These receptors all come from a woman aged 18-30 years with Graves' hyperthyroidism.

This clonotype was counted ten times or more. A much larger clone lies a single base off, so this may be a read error. V gene TRBV10-3 combines with J gene TRBJ1-4; TRBD1 agrees at 8 bases. The CDR3 loop spans 13 amino acids. Germline values: CDR1 ENHRY, CDR2 SYGVKD. With V trimmed by 10 bases and J by 9 bases, 10 bases remained unmatched. DNA for the CDR3: TGTGCCACATCAGGGGGCAGAAATAAAAAACTGTTTTTT. Amino acid sequence: CATSGGRNKKLFF.

The rearrangement uses TRBV7-3 and TRBJ2-2, with D maybe TRBD1 (7 bases). Germline-derived CDR1 and CDR2 are SGHTA and FQGTGA. Between the trimmed V and J ends, which lost 5 bases and 2 bases, there was a span of 18 bases. There are 17 residues in the CDR3. The CDR3 DNA sequence: TGTGCCAGCAGCCTAATAGGAGGGACAGCTAACACCGGGGAGCTGTTTTTT. Translation gives CASSLIGGTANTGELFF.

The chain has TRBV5-5 and TRBJ1-2, with D hard to call. The CDR3 has 9 amino acids. Germline V gene data show CDR1 as SGHKS and CDR2 as YYEKEE (reference sequence). V shed 0 bases and J shed 10 bases, with 1 base lying between them. The CDR3 region has the DNA TGTGCCAGCAGCTTGGACTACACCTTC. Amino acids: CASSLDYTF. Complete variable domain (other parts from reference TRBV5-5 and TRBJ1-2): DAGVTQSPTHLIKTRGQQVTLRCSPISGHKSVSWYQQVLGQGPQFIFQYYEKEERGRGNFPDRFSARQFPNYSSELNVNALLLGDSALYLCASSLDYTFGSGTRLTVV.

There are many counts of this clonotype. The CDR3 DNA is TGTGCCAGCAGTGGGCGGACCGCACGCGAGCAGTACTTC. It translates to CASSGRTAREQYF. The chain links TRBV6-1 to TRBJ2-7; D ambiguous. The V end was cut by 4 bases, the J end by 6 bases, with 13 bases between. This CDR3 spans 13 amino acids. CDR1 and CDR2 (germline): MNHNS, SASEGT.

The chain carries TRBV29-1 and TRBJ1-2; D is perhaps TRBD1 (5 bases). The germline CDR1 and CDR2 sequences are SQVTM and ANQGSEA. The CDR3 is made up of 13 amino acids. Trimming removed 4 bases from V and 4 bases from J, with 13 bases in between. The CDR3 coding sequence is TGCAGCGTTGGCGACAGCTTCACCTATGGCTACACCTTC. It translates to CSVGDSFTYGYTF.

The chain combines TRBV4-3 with TRBJ2-5; D gene ambiguous. The CDR3 is made up of 13 amino acids. Germline V gene lookup returns CDR1 LGHNA and CDR2 YSLEER. V was shortened by 1 base and J by 7 bases, with 10 bases between the two germline ends. CDR3 in DNA: TGCGCCAGCAGCCAAGGGGCCACGGCGACCCAGTACTTC. This codes for CASSQGATATQYF.

This clonotype was seen repeatedly, ten times or more. V is TRBV11-3 and J is TRBJ1-2; the match to TRBD1 covers 10 bases. The germline gives CDR1 SGHNT, CDR2 YENEEA. V shed 7 bases and J 3 bases; nucleotides not matched to a gene: 5. The CDR3 loop spans 14 amino acids. CDR3 sequence reads: CASTLTGGDYGYTF. The DNA for the CDR3 is TGTGCCAGCACCTTGACAGGGGGCGACTATGGCTACACCTTC.